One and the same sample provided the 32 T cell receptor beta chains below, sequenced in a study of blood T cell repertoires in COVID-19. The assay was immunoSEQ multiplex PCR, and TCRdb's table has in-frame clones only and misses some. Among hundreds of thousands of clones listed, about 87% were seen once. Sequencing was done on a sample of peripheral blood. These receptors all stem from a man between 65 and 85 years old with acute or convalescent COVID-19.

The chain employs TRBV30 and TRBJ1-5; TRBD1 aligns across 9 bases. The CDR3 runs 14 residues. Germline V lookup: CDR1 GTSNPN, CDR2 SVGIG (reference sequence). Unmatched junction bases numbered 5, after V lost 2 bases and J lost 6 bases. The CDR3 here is CAWSLTGGRQPQHF. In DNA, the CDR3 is TGTGCCTGGAGTCTTACAGGGGGCCGTCAGCCCCAGCATTTT. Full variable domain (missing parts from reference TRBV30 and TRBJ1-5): SQTIHQWPATLVQPVGSPLSLECTVEGTSNPNLYWYRQAAGRGLQLLFYSVGIGQISSEVPQNLSASRPQDRQFILSSKKLLLSDSGFYLCAWSLTGGRQPQHFGDGTRLSIL.

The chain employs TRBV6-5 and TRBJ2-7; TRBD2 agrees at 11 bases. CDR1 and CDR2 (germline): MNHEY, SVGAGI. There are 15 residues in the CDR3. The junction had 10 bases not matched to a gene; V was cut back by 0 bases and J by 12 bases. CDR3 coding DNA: TGTGCCAGCAGTTACTCGGCTAGCGGGGGGCACCCCCTGTACTTC. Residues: CASSYSASGGHPLYF.

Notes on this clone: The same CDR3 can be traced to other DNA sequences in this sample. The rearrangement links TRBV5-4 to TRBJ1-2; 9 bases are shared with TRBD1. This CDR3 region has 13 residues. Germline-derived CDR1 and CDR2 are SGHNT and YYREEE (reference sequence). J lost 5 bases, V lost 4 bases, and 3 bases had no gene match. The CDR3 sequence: CASSPGQGYGYTF. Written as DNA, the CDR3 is TGTGCCAGCAGCCCGGGACAGGGATATGGCTACACCTTC.

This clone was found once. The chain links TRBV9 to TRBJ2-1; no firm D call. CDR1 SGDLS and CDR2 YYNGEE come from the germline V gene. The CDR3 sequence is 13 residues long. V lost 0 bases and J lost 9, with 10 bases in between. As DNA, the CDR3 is TGTGCCAGCAGCGTAGCTTCGAGTCCTGAGCAGTTCTTC. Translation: CASSVASSPEQFF.

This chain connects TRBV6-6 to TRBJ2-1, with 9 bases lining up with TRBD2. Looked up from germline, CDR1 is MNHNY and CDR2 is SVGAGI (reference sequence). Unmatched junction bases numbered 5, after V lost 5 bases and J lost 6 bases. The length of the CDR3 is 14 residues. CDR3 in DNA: TGTGCCAGCAGTATTAGCGGGAGTGGCAATGAGCAGTTCTTC. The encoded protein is CASSISGSGNEQFF.

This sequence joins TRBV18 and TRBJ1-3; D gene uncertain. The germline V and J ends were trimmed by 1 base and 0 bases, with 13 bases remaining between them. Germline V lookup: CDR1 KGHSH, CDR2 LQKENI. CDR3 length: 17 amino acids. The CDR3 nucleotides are TGTGCCAGCTCACCACTAACCGCGGAAAGCTCTGGAAACACCATATATTTT. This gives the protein CASSPLTAESSGNTIYF.

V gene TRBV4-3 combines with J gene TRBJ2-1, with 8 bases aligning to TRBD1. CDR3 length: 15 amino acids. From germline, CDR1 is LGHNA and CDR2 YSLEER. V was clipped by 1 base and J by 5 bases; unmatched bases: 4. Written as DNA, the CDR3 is TGCGCCAGCAGCCAAGTTACAGGGGGAAACAATGAGCAGTTCTTC. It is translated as CASSQVTGGNNEQFF.

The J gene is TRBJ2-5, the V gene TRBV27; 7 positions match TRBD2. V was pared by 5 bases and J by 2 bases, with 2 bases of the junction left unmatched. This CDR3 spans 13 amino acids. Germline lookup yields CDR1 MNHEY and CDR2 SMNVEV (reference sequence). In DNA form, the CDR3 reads TGTGCCAGCAGTCCCGGGGGGCAAGAGACCCAGTACTTC. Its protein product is CASSPGGQETQYF.

CDR3 amino acids: CATRKGNYEQYF. DNA for the CDR3: TGTGCCACCAGAAAGGGGAACTACGAGCAGTACTTC. The chain combines TRBV24-1 with TRBJ2-7; weak D call: TRBD1 (5 bases). This CDR3 has 12 amino acids. V was clipped by 7 bases and J by 3 bases, with 9 bases between them. Per the germline V gene, CDR1 is KGHDR and CDR2 is SFDVKD.

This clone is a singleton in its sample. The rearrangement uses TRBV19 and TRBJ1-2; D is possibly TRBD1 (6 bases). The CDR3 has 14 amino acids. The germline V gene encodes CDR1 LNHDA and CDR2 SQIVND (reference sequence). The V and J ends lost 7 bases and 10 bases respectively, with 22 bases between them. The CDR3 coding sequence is TGTGCCAGTACTCCGAACGACAGGTGGGCCTTCTACACCTTC. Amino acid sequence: CASTPNDRWAFYTF.

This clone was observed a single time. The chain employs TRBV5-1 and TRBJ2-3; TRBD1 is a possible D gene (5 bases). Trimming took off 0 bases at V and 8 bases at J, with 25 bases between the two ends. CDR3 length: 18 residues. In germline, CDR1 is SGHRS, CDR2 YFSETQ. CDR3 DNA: TGCGCCAGCAGCTTGGAAGGGGTCGGGCGGAGAGGTGGCGGTACGCAGTATTTT. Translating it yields CASSLEGVGRRGGGTQYF. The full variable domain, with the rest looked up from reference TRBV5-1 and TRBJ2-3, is KAGVTQTPRYLIKTRGQQVTLSCSPISGHRSVSWYQQTPGQGLQFLFEYFSETQRNKGNFPGRFSGRQFSNSRSEMNVSTLELGDSALYLCASSLEGVGRRGGGTQYFGPGTRLTVL.

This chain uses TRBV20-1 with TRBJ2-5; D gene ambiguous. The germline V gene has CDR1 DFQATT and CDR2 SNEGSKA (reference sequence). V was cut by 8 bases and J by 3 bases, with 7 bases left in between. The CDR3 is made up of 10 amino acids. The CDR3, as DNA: TGCAGTCCGTATAAAGAGACCCAGTACTTC. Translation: CSPYKETQYF.

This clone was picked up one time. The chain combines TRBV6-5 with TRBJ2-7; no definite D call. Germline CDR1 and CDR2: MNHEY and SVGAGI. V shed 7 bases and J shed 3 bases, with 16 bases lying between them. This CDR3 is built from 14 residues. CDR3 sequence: CASIPRRTGYEQYF. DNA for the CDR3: TGTGCCAGCATTCCCCGGCGTACGGGCTACGAGCAGTACTTC.

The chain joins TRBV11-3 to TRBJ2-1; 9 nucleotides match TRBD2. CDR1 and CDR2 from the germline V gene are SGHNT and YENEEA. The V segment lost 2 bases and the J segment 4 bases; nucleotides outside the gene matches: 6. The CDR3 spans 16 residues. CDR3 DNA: TGTGCCAGCAGCTTAAGGGGGCGGGAGGGGTACAATGAGCAGTTCTTC. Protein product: CASSLRGREGYNEQFF.

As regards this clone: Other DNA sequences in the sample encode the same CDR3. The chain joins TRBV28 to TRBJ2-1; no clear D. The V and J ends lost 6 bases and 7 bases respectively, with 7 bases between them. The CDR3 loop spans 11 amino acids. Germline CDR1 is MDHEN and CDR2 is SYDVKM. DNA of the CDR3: TGTGCCAGCAGCGTTCGGAATGAGCAGTTCTTC. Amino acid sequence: CASSVRNEQFF.

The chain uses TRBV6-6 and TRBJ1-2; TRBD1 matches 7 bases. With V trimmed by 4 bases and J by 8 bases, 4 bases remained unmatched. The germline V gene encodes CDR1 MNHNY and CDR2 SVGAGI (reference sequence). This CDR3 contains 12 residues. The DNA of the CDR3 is TGTGCCAGCAGTTCACAGGGGAAAGGCTACACCTTC. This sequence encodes CASSSQGKGYTF.

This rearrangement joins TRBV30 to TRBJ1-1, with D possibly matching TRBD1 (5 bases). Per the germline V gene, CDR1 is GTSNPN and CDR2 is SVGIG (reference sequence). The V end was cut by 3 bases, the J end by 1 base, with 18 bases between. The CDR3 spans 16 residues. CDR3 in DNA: TGTGCCTGGAGGCCCCCCACCGGGACTACGAACACTGAAGCTTTCTTT. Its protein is CAWRPPTGTTNTEAFF.

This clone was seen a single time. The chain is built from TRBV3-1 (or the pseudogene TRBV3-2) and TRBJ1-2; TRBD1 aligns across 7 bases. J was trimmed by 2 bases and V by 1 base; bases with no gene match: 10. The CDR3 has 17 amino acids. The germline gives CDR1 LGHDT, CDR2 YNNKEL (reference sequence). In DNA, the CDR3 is TGTGCCAGCAGCCAAGTACAGGGGTGGAGAAGGAACTATGGCTACACCTTC. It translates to CASSQVQGWRRNYGYTF.

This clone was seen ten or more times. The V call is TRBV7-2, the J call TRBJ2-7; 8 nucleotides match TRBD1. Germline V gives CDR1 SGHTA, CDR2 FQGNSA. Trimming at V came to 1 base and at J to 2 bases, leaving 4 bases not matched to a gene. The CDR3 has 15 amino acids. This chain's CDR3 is CASSLDRGRTYEQYF. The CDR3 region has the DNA TGTGCCAGCAGCTTAGACAGGGGGAGGACCTACGAGCAGTACTTC.

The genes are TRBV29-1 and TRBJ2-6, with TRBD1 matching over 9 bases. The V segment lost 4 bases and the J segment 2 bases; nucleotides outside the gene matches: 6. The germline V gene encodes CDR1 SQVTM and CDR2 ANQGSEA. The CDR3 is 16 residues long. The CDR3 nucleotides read TGCAGCGTTGTTGGGACAGGGTTCGCTGGGGCCAACGTCCTGACTTTC. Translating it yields CSVVGTGFAGANVLTF.

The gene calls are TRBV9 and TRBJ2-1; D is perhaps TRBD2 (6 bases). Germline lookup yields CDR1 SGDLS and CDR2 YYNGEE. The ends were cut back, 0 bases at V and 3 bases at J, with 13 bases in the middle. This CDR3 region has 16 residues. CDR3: CASSVGFSGNYNEQFF. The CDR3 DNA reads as TGTGCCAGCAGCGTAGGTTTTAGCGGAAACTACAATGAGCAGTTCTTC.

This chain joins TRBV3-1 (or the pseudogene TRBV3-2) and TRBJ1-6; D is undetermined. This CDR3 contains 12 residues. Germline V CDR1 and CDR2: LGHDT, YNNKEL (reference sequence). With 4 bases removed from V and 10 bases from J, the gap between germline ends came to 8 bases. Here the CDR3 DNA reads TGTGCCAGCAGCCTAGCGTTCTCACCCCTCCACTTT. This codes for CASSLAFSPLHF.

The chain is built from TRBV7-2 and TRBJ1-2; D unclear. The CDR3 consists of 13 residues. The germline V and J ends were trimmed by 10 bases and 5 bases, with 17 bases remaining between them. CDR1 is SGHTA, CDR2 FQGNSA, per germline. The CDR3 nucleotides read TGTGCCACCATGACGGGCGGGGTTTATGGCTACACCTTC. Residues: CATMTGGVYGYTF.

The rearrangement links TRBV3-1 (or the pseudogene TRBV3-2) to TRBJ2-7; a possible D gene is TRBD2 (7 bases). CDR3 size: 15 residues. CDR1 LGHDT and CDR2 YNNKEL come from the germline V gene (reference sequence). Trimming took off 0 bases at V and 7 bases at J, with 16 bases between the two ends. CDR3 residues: CASSQDPTGLGEQYF. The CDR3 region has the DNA TGTGCCAGCAGCCAAGATCCGACAGGACTAGGGGAGCAGTACTTC.

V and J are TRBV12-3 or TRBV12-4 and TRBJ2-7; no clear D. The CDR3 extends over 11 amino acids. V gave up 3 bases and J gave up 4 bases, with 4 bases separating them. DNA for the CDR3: TGTGCCAGCAGTTTTCGGTACGAGCAGTACTTC. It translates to CASSFRYEQYF.

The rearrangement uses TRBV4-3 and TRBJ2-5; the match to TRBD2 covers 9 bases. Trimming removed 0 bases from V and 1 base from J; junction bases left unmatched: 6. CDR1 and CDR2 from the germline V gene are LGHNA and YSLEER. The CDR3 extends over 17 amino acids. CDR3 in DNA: TGCGCCAGCAGCCAAGATGGGCTAGCGGGAATCCAAGAGACCCAGTACTTC. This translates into CASSQDGLAGIQETQYF.

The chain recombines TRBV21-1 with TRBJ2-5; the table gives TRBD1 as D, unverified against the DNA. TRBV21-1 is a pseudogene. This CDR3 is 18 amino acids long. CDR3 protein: CASSKETTGQESQETQYF. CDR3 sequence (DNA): TGTGCCAGCAGCAAAGAAACTACGGGACAGGAGAGTCAAGAGACCCAGTACTTC.

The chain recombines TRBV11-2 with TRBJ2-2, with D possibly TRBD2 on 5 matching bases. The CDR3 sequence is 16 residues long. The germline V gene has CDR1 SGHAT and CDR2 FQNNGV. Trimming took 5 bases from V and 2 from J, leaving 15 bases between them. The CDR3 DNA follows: TGTGCCAGCAGCCCACAGCCCGGGGTTAACACCGGGGAGCTGTTTTTT. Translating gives CASSPQPGVNTGELFF.

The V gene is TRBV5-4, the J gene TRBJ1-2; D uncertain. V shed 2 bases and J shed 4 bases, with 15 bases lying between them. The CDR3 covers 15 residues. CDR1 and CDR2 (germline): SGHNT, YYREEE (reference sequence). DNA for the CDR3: TGTGCCAGCAGCTTAGACGAGGCACTTTCCTATGGCTACACCTTC. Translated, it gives CASSLDEALSYGYTF.

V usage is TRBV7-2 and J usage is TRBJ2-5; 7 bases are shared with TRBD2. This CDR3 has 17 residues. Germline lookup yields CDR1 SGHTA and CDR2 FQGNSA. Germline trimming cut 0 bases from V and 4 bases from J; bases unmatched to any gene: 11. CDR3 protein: CASSLAEAGRAGETQYF. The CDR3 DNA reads TGTGCCAGCAGCTTAGCGGAAGCAGGGAGGGCCGGAGAGACCCAGTACTTC.

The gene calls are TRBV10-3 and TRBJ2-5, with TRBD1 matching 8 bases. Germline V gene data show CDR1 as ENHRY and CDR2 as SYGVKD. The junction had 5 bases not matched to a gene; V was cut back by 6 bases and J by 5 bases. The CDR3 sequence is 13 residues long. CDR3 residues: CAISTQGAETQYF. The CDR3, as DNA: TGTGCCATCAGCACCCAGGGGGCCGAGACCCAGTACTTC.

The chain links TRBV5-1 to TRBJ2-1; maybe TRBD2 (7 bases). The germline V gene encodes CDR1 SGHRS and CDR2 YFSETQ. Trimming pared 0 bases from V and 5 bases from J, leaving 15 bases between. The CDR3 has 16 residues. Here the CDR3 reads CASSLAVAGAHNEQFF. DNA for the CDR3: TGCGCCAGCAGCTTGGCCGTGGCGGGGGCCCACAATGAGCAGTTCTTC.